This is a list of T cell receptor beta chains from one sample in a study of post-analysis software for immune sequencing data. TCRdb itself ran the PCR reads through MiXCR, one entry per CDR3 protein. The profile covers 380,000 or so distinct CDR3 sequences, with roughly 38% appearing a single time and around 15% taken by the ten largest. The sequenced material came from blood. All receptors derive from a girl aged 5-17 years with multiple sclerosis. The CDR3 runs from the conserved cysteine through the conserved F or W. The order of the fields is V gene, J gene, clone size, D gene, CDR3 DNA, CDR3 protein. The D gene is left open where the match is weak. For some rows the clone size is stated as once, few or many, or as a class when expanded; others skip it.

>TRBV15|TRBJ1-6|.|.
TGTGCCACCAGCAGAGTAGGCAATAATTCACCCCTCCACTTT
CATSRVGNNSPLHF
>TRBV5-5|TRBJ2-5|few|TRBD1
TGTGCCAGCAGCACCCGACCCCGGGACAGGGGGCAAGAGACCCAGTACTTC
CASSTRPRDRGQETQYF
>TRBV7-9|TRBJ2-7|.|.
TGTGCCAGCAGCTCGGACACATCCTACGAGCAGTACTTC
CASSSDTSYEQYF
>TRBV27|TRBJ2-1|.|.
TGTGCCAGCACCCAGGGACGGGGAACCTACAATGAGCAGTTCTTC
CASTQGRGTYNEQFF
>TRBV12-3/TRBV12-4|TRBJ2-3|few|.
TGTGCCAGCAGCAGACAGGAGGAGGGAGATACGCGGTATTTT
CASSRQEEGDTRYF
>TRBV7-2|TRBJ2-5|few|TRBD2
TGTGCCAGCAGCTCAGGTGGGGGACTAGAGAAGAGAGAGCAGTACTTC
CASSSGGGLEKREQYF
>TRBV4-2|TRBJ1-2|.|TRBD1
TGTGCCAGCAGCCAAGTTTTTCGGACAGGGGATGGCTACACCTTC
CASSQVFRTGDGYTF
>TRBV4-1|TRBJ1-1|.|.
TGCGCCAGCAGCCAGTTCTCCGCCGACACTGAAGCTTTCTTT
CASSQFSADTEAFF
>TRBV29-1|TRBJ2-1|.|TRBD1
TGCAGCGCCCGAAGGGACAGGGAATGGGATGAGCAGTTCTTC
CSARRDREWDEQFF
>TRBV28|TRBJ1-6|.|.
TGTGCCAGCAGTTGGAGGACTAATTCACCCCTCCACTTT
CASSWRTNSPLHF
>TRBV7-3|TRBJ2-3|few|.
TGTGCCAGCAGCTTAAACAGGGACACAGATACGCAGTATTTT
CASSLNRDTDTQYF
>TRBV13|TRBJ2-5|.|.
TGTGCCAGCAGCGTCCGGTCTATCAAGGGTACCCAGTACTTC
CASSVRSIKGTQYF
>TRBV6-1|TRBJ2-5|few|TRBD1
TGTGCCAGCAGTGACGGACAGGAAGAGACCCAGTACTTC
CASSDGQEETQYF
>TRBV7-3|TRBJ2-2|.|TRBD1
TGTGCCAGCAGACAGGGGGCAAGCGGGGAGCTGTTTTTT
CASRQGASGELFF
>TRBV3-1|TRBJ2-7|few|TRBD2
TGTGCCAGCAGCCAAGATCTAGCGGGGGACTACGAGCAGTACTTC
CASSQDLAGDYEQYF
>TRBV4-1|TRBJ1-6|few|TRBD1
TGCGCCACCTCGGGACAGGGGTATAATTCACCCCTCCACTTT
CATSGQGYNSPLHF
>TRBV12-3/TRBV12-4|TRBJ1-2|once|.
TGTGCCAGCAGTTTGTCGAGGGACACCCGCACCTTC
CASSLSRDTRTF
>TRBV18|TRBJ2-5|.|TRBD1
TGTGCCAGCTCGCCGGGACCGACAGGGGAGACCCAGTACTTC
CASSPGPTGETQYF
>TRBV7-9|TRBJ2-1|.|TRBD2
TGTGCCAGCAGCTACCAGAAGGAGCGGGGTTACAATGAGCAGTTCTTC
CASSYQKERGYNEQFF
>TRBV4-1|TRBJ2-3|many|TRBD2
TGCGCCAGCAGCTTGAGCGGGGGAGGCACAGATACGCAGTATTTT
CASSLSGGGTDTQYF
>TRBV24-1|TRBJ2-1|.|TRBD2
TGTACCACCAGTGATGGGGGACTAGCGGGGGGTCAAGGGGATGAGCAGTTCTTC
CTTSDGGLAGGQGDEQFF
>TRBV10-1|TRBJ2-3|few|TRBD2
TGCGCCGGCAGTGAGTCTAGCGGGGGGACAGGTACGCAGTATTTT
CAGSESSGGTGTQYF
>TRBV5-4|TRBJ2-5|.|.
TGTGCCAGCAGCTCTCACCGGACAAGCCAAGAGACCCAGTACTTC
CASSSHRTSQETQYF
>TRBV25-1|TRBJ1-1|.|.
TGTGCCAGCAGGGGATCGACAGGTGGGAGAAAAGCTTTCTTT
CASRGSTGGRKAFF
>TRBV20-1|TRBJ2-7|.|TRBD1
TGCAGTGCCAAAACGACAGGGGGGTACGAGCAGTACTTC
CSAKTTGGYEQYF
>TRBV7-9|TRBJ2-7|.|TRBD1
TGTGCCAGCGGGCCGTCAGACAGGGTATACGAGCAGTACTTC
CASGPSDRVYEQYF
>TRBV4-2|TRBJ1-2|.|.
TGTGCCAGCAGCCAAGCGTCCCTACGTGCGGGTAACTATGGCTACACCTTC
CASSQASLRAGNYGYTF
>TRBV27|TRBJ2-1|many|.
TGTGCCAGCAGTCCCGGTAACAATGAGCAGTTCTTC
CASSPGNNEQFF
>TRBV7-2|TRBJ2-5|few|TRBD2
TGTGCCAGCAGCTTGACTAGCGGGGAGGGAGAGACCCAGTACTTC
CASSLTSGEGETQYF
>TRBV7-8|TRBJ2-7|.|.
TGTGCCAGCAGCTTAGTAGGGGGCGGGACAGTAGTGAGCGAGCAGTACTTC
CASSLVGGGTVVSEQYF
>TRBV20-1|TRBJ2-7|few|TRBD2
TGCAGTGCTTGGGGATCTAGCGGGGGCTACGAGCAGTACTTC
CSAWGSSGGYEQYF
>TRBV5-1|TRBJ2-5|.|TRBD2
TGCGCCAGCAGCCTCGGGACTAGCGTTAGTGGAGAGACCCAGTACTTC
CASSLGTSVSGETQYF
>TRBV5-6|TRBJ1-2|.|TRBD1
TGTGCCAGCAGCTTGGGCATTACTGGGACAGTTCCCTATGGCTACACCTTC
CASSLGITGTVPYGYTF
>TRBV12-3/TRBV12-4|TRBJ2-3|few|TRBD1
TGTGCCAGCAGGGGGACAGGGAGGACAGATACGCAGTATTTT
CASRGTGRTDTQYF
>TRBV5-1|TRBJ1-1|.|TRBD1
TGCGCCAGCAGGCCTGGGGCAGGGGGCGTGGGAACTGAAGCTTTCTTT
CASRPGAGGVGTEAFF
>TRBV20-1|TRBJ2-3|.|.
TGCAGTGCTAGAGATAATCGGCGTTACACAGATACGCAGTATTTT
CSARDNRRYTDTQYF
>TRBV4-1|TRBJ2-5|.|.
TGCGCCAGCAGCCAAGAACTCCTCCCGGGACAATCCACCCCTGGAGAGCAGTACTTC
CASSQELLPGQSTPGEQYF
>TRBV19|TRBJ1-4|.|.
TGTGCCTTCCACCGTGGACAGAAAAACCGGCCTAATGAAAAACTGTTTTTT
CAFHRGQKNRPNEKLFF
>TRBV6-5|TRBJ2-7|.|.
TGTGCCAGCAGCTACAGGGAGGCCTACGAGCAGTACTTC
CASSYREAYEQYF
>TRBV7-9|TRBJ2-7|.|TRBD2
TGTGCCAGCAGCCCCGGGACTATCAGCTACGAGCAGTACTTC
CASSPGTISYEQYF
>TRBV2|TRBJ1-6|.|.
TGTGCCAGCAGTGCCAAGGGGCGATGCGCACCCCTCCACTTT
CASSAKGRCAPLHF
>TRBV6-5|TRBJ1-4|.|.
TGTGCCAGCAGTTACTCGACGACAGCAACTAATGAAAAACTGTTTTTT
CASSYSTTATNEKLFF
>TRBV3-1|TRBJ2-1|.|.
TGTGCCAGCAGCCCATTACTGGCAAAAGAGCAGTTCTTC
CASSPLLAKEQFF
>TRBV6-5|TRBJ2-7|.|TRBD2
TGTGCCAGCAGTTACGAAGCGGGGGGGTTGGGCGAGCAGTACTTC
CASSYEAGGLGEQYF
>TRBV29-1|TRBJ2-4|few|TRBD1
TGCAGCGTTGGGGAGACAGGGGGGGAAAACATTCAGTACTTC
CSVGETGGENIQYF
>TRBV29-1|TRBJ2-2|.|.
TGCAGCGGATATAACACCGGGGAGCTGTTTTTT
CSGYNTGELFF
>TRBV12-3/TRBV12-4|TRBJ1-2|.|.
TGTGCCAGCAGTACCCGAAGGACACAAACTTTTAATAACTATGGCTACACCTTC
CASSTRRTQTFNNYGYTF
>TRBV20-1|TRBJ2-7|few|.
TGCAGTGCTGACGGACAGAGCTACGAGCAGTACTTC
CSADGQSYEQYF
>TRBV5-1|TRBJ1-4|.|.
TGCGCCAGCAGCCCGGGGTGGCAGGCTAATGAAAAACTGTTTTTT
CASSPGWQANEKLFF
>TRBV9|TRBJ2-1|.|TRBD2
TGTGCCAGCTCGGGGGGTCTCCTGAACAATGAGCAGTTCTTC
CASSGGLLNNEQFF
>TRBV7-9|TRBJ1-2|few|.
TGTGCCAGCAGCTTTAACGGCCGTGGCTACACCTTC
CASSFNGRGYTF
>TRBV11-2|TRBJ1-2|.|TRBD1
TGTGCCAGCAGCCAAATTCTACCGGGACAGGGGATGCATGGCTACACCTTC
CASSQILPGQGMHGYTF
>TRBV15|TRBJ1-4|few|.
TGTGCCACCACCAGCCGGGCTAATGAAAAACTGTTTTTT
CATTSRANEKLFF
>TRBV7-2|TRBJ1-6|.|TRBD1
TGTGCCAGCAGCTTAGCGCAGGGGGCAGGCTCACCCCTCCACTTT
CASSLAQGAGSPLHF
>TRBV20-1|TRBJ2-7|.|.
TGCAGTGCCTCTCGGTGGACCTACGAGCAGTACTTC
CSASRWTYEQYF
>TRBV7-2|TRBJ2-5|.|TRBD2
TGTGTCAGCAGCCCCGGGGGGGCCGGAGAGACCCAGTACTTC
CVSSPGGAGETQYF
>TRBV2|TRBJ2-3|once|.
TGTGCCAGCCCCTTTGGGATAAGAAGCACAGATACGCAGTATTTT
CASPFGIRSTDTQYF
>TRBV4-1|TRBJ2-4|.|TRBD2
TGCGCCAGCAGGAGGGGGCTAGCGGGGGGAAAAGACATTCAGTACTTC
CASRRGLAGGKDIQYF
>TRBV11-2|TRBJ2-7|many|.
TGTGCCAGCAGCCCGATCAACCGGGACGGACGACCCTACGAGCAGTACTTC
CASSPINRDGRPYEQYF
>TRBV6-5|TRBJ1-1|.|.
TGTGCCAGCACCTCCTACATCTCAAGCCGGGACACTGAAGCTTTCTTT
CASTSYISSRDTEAFF